The rows below give T cell receptor beta chains drawn from one sample of a study of PD-L1 blockade in urothelial cancer. Here immunoSEQ multiplex PCR was the method, and the copy in TCRdb shows in-frame clones only, minus some. The repertoire holds under 40,000 clones, with roughly nine tenths as singletons. The sample here was PBMCs, taken around atezolizumab (anti-PD-L1) treatment. The receptors originated from a man at least 80 years old with urothelial cancer. The CDR3 runs from the conserved cysteine through the conserved F or W. The order of the fields is clone size, J gene, D gene, V gene, CDR3 DNA, CDR3 protein. The D gene is left open where the match is weak. The size of a clone is reported for some rows only, either as once, few or many, or as a class for expanded clones.

abundance: -
j_gene: TRBJ2-1
d_gene: TRBD2
v_gene: TRBV11-3
CDR3nt: TGTGCCAGCAGCCCGGGGGAGGGCCGGGATGAGCAGTTCTTC
CDR3aa: CASSPGEGRDEQFF

abundance: -
j_gene: TRBJ2-7
d_gene: TRBD2
v_gene: TRBV5-6
CDR3nt: TGTGCCAGCAGCTGGGTACTAGCGGGATTCTACGAGCAGTACTTC
CDR3aa: CASSWVLAGFYEQYF

abundance: -
j_gene: TRBJ2-5
d_gene: TRBD2
v_gene: TRBV10-2
CDR3nt: TGCGCCAGCAGTGAGGATCGAGCGGGAATTCAAGAGACCCAGTACTTC
CDR3aa: CASSEDRAGIQETQYF

abundance: -
j_gene: TRBJ2-7
d_gene: -
v_gene: TRBV7-9
CDR3nt: TGTGCCAGCAGCTTTTCGGGTGGGTCCCACGAGCAGTACTTC
CDR3aa: CASSFSGGSHEQYF

abundance: -
j_gene: TRBJ2-3
d_gene: -
v_gene: TRBV7-2
CDR3nt: TGTGCCAGCAGCTTAGAGCCTCTAGGGGGCACAGATACGCAGTATTTT
CDR3aa: CASSLEPLGGTDTQYF

abundance: -
j_gene: TRBJ2-3
d_gene: TRBD2
v_gene: TRBV4-1
CDR3nt: TGCGCCAGCAGCCTCACTTCCGGACTAGCGGGAGGCCCGAGCACAGATACGCAGTATTTT
CDR3aa: CASSLTSGLAGGPSTDTQYF

abundance: -
j_gene: TRBJ2-7
d_gene: -
v_gene: TRBV6-6
CDR3nt: TGTGCCAGCAGTTACTCTTCCGGGAGCTTTTACGAGCAGTACTTC
CDR3aa: CASSYSSGSFYEQYF

abundance: -
j_gene: TRBJ2-5
d_gene: -
v_gene: TRBV18
CDR3nt: TGTGCCAGCTCACAATTCCGACAGGCTCAAGAGACCCAGTACTTC
CDR3aa: CASSQFRQAQETQYF

abundance: -
j_gene: TRBJ2-1
d_gene: -
v_gene: TRBV7-8
CDR3nt: TGTGCCAGCAGCTTAGAGGGGGCCTACAATGAGCAGTTCTTC
CDR3aa: CASSLEGAYNEQFF

abundance: -
j_gene: TRBJ1-5
d_gene: -
v_gene: TRBV6-4
CDR3nt: TGTGCCAGCAGTGAACAGGAAAATCAGCCCCAGCATTTT
CDR3aa: CASSEQENQPQHF

abundance: -
j_gene: TRBJ1-1
d_gene: -
v_gene: TRBV5-1
CDR3nt: TGCGCCAGCAGCCCTAATCGAGGGGGGGGAGTGAAGATGAACACTGAAGCTTTCTTT
CDR3aa: CASSPNRGGGVKMNTEAFF

abundance: -
j_gene: TRBJ2-6
d_gene: -
v_gene: TRBV19
CDR3nt: TGTGCCAGTAGTATAGGGGGGGTGAAGGGCTCCCCTGGGGCCAACGTCCTGACTTTC
CDR3aa: CASSIGGVKGSPGANVLTF

abundance: -
j_gene: TRBJ2-1
d_gene: TRBD2
v_gene: TRBV29-1
CDR3nt: TGCAGCGTTGAGGGTGGCGGGAGGGAATACAATGAGCAGTTCTTC
CDR3aa: CSVEGGGREYNEQFF

abundance: -
j_gene: TRBJ2-1
d_gene: -
v_gene: TRBV13
CDR3nt: TGTGCCAGCAGCTCACAGAAAACCTACAATGAGCAGTTCTTC
CDR3aa: CASSSQKTYNEQFF

abundance: once
j_gene: TRBJ2-1
d_gene: -
v_gene: TRBV4-3
CDR3nt: TGCGCCAGCTCCCGGAGACGGGACCGAGGGGGGGGGCTTGGCAATGAGCAGTTCTTC
CDR3aa: CASSRRRDRGGGLGNEQFF

abundance: -
j_gene: TRBJ1-5
d_gene: -
v_gene: TRBV9
CDR3nt: TGTGCCAGCAGCGTAGGACAGGCCTCGAATCAGCCCCAGCATTTT
CDR3aa: CASSVGQASNQPQHF

abundance: few
j_gene: TRBJ2-7
d_gene: TRBD2
v_gene: TRBV9
CDR3nt: TGTGCCAGCAGCGTGGGTAGCGGGAGAGACGAGCAGTACTTC
CDR3aa: CASSVGSGRDEQYF

abundance: -
j_gene: TRBJ2-7
d_gene: -
v_gene: TRBV6-6
CDR3nt: TGTGCCAGCAGTCAGCAGGGCGCCTACGAGCAGTACTTC
CDR3aa: CASSQQGAYEQYF

abundance: -
j_gene: TRBJ2-7
d_gene: TRBD1
v_gene: TRBV28
CDR3nt: TGTGCCAGCACCCCGAAGGGACAGGGGGCCGGCGAGCAGTACTTC
CDR3aa: CASTPKGQGAGEQYF

abundance: -
j_gene: TRBJ1-2
d_gene: TRBD1
v_gene: TRBV28
CDR3nt: TGTGCCAGCAGTCCGACCAACAGGGGGCGGGGCTACACCTTC
CDR3aa: CASSPTNRGRGYTF

abundance: -
j_gene: TRBJ1-4
d_gene: TRBD1
v_gene: TRBV7-2
CDR3nt: TGTGCCAGCAGCTCTCAACCCTACAGGGGGGGAAAACTGTTTTTT
CDR3aa: CASSSQPYRGGKLFF

abundance: -
j_gene: TRBJ2-5
d_gene: TRBD2
v_gene: TRBV2
CDR3nt: TGTGCCAGCAGTGGTAGTACTAGGAGGGAGGGCCCTCGGGAGACCCAGTACTTC
CDR3aa: CASSGSTRREGPRETQYF

abundance: -
j_gene: TRBJ2-2
d_gene: TRBD2
v_gene: TRBV6-5
CDR3nt: TGTGCCAGCAGGGTGCAGGGAGGGGGGGAGCTGTTTTTT
CDR3aa: CASRVQGGGELFF

abundance: -
j_gene: TRBJ2-5
d_gene: -
v_gene: TRBV5-1
CDR3nt: TGCGCCAGCAGAAGGTGGGGGGGAGGGGGCCAAGAGACCCAGTACTTC
CDR3aa: CASRRWGGGGQETQYF

abundance: -
j_gene: TRBJ2-1
d_gene: TRBD1
v_gene: TRBV14
CDR3nt: TGTGCCAGCAGCCCTGGACAGGGGGCCTACAATGAGCAGTTCTTC
CDR3aa: CASSPGQGAYNEQFF

abundance: -
j_gene: TRBJ2-7
d_gene: -
v_gene: TRBV7-8
CDR3nt: TGTGCCAGCAGCTTACCTCCAGGGCCCTACGAGCAGTACTTC
CDR3aa: CASSLPPGPYEQYF

abundance: -
j_gene: TRBJ2-1
d_gene: -
v_gene: TRBV2
CDR3nt: TGTGCCAGCAGTGGAGAGGAGGGGAGAGGGAATGAGCAGTTCTTC
CDR3aa: CASSGEEGRGNEQFF

abundance: few
j_gene: TRBJ1-5
d_gene: -
v_gene: TRBV19
CDR3nt: TGTGCCAGTAGTATCATGATATCTGGCCAGCCCCAGCATTTT
CDR3aa: CASSIMISGQPQHF

abundance: -
j_gene: TRBJ2-7
d_gene: -
v_gene: TRBV6-1
CDR3nt: TGTGCCAGCGTTTACTTCACCGGCTACGAGCAGTACTTC
CDR3aa: CASVYFTGYEQYF

abundance: -
j_gene: TRBJ1-1
d_gene: TRBD1
v_gene: TRBV27
CDR3nt: TGTGCCAGCAGTTTAGACAGGGGGGTCCACATCGGCACTGAAGCTTTCTTT
CDR3aa: CASSLDRGVHIGTEAFF

abundance: -
j_gene: TRBJ2-2
d_gene: TRBD1
v_gene: TRBV5-5
CDR3nt: TGTGCCAGCAGCGGGACAGGGGCGGGCGGGGAGCTGTTTTTT
CDR3aa: CASSGTGAGGELFF

abundance: -
j_gene: TRBJ2-2
d_gene: -
v_gene: TRBV7-8
CDR3nt: TGTGCCAGCATCCTGACTGGAGCAGCGAACACCGGGGAGCTGTTTTTT
CDR3aa: CASILTGAANTGELFF

abundance: -
j_gene: TRBJ1-2
d_gene: -
v_gene: TRBV5-1
CDR3nt: TGCGCCAGCAGCTTGCCAGGGGACGGCTACACCTTC
CDR3aa: CASSLPGDGYTF

abundance: few
j_gene: TRBJ1-3
d_gene: TRBD1
v_gene: TRBV5-1
CDR3nt: TGCGCCAGCAGCACCCGCACAGGGGGCTCTGGAAACACCATATATTTT
CDR3aa: CASSTRTGGSGNTIYF

abundance: -
j_gene: TRBJ1-2
d_gene: -
v_gene: TRBV7-9
CDR3nt: TGTGCCAGCAGCTTAGGCCAGTATGACTACACCTTC
CDR3aa: CASSLGQYDYTF

abundance: -
j_gene: TRBJ2-7
d_gene: TRBD1
v_gene: TRBV5-1
CDR3nt: TGCGCCAGCAGCTTGGGACAGGGAAGTTACGAGCAGTACTTC
CDR3aa: CASSLGQGSYEQYF